The 14 T cell receptor beta chains given below trace back to one sample, sequenced in a study of OX40 agonist ivuxolimab in advanced cancers. Only in-frame clones appear in the TCRdb table, and some are missing; sequencing was by immunoSEQ multiplex PCR. The sample lists 56,000 or so clones, nearly 85% occurring once. The specimen comprised CD4+ or CD8+ T cells sorted from blood, sampled in a trial of the OX40 agonist ivuxolimab. All receptors derive from an adult with an advanced solid tumor such as melanoma, head and neck, liver or kidney cancer.

The chain joins TRBV6-1 to TRBJ1-1, with 7 positions matching TRBD1. The ends lost 6 bases at V and 11 bases at J; junction bases unmatched: 6. Germline assignment: CDR1 MNHNS and CDR2 SASEGT. The CDR3 length is 11 residues. The CDR3 protein is CASSRQGRAFF. The CDR3 bases are TGTGCCAGCAGCAGACAGGGACGGGCTTTCTTT.

This rearrangement joins TRBV7-2 to TRBJ1-4, with TRBD1 matching 8 bases. V lost 4 bases and J lost 7; bases outside the gene matches: 8. Per germline, CDR1 SGHTA and CDR2 FQGNSA. CDR3 length: 15 residues. CDR3 in DNA: TGTGCCAGCAGCTCCGCAGGGGGCCTGGGTGAAAAACTGTTTTTT. Encoded protein: CASSSAGGLGEKLFF.

This chain joins TRBV4-2 and TRBJ2-7; 11 positions agree with TRBD2. CDR1 and CDR2 (germline): LGHNA, YNFKEQ. There are 19 residues in the CDR3. V lost 2 bases and J lost 3; bases outside the gene matches: 15. The CDR3 here is CASSQQASGGSLLRYEQYF. The CDR3 nucleotides are TGTGCCAGCAGCCAACAGGCTAGCGGGGGGTCCCTCCTACGCTACGAGCAGTACTTC.

The V call is TRBV27, the J call TRBJ1-5; 10 bases align to TRBD1. This CDR3 comprises 14 residues. The V segment lost 8 bases and the J segment 6 bases; nucleotides outside the gene matches: 7. Germline V gives CDR1 MNHEY, CDR2 SMNVEV (reference sequence). CDR3 in DNA: TGTGCCAGCGCCCGGACAGGGGGAACTCAGCCCCAGCATTTT. It translates to CASARTGGTQPQHF.

V usage is TRBV27 and J usage is TRBJ2-5; the match to TRBD1 covers 8 bases. V was pared by 2 bases and J by 5 bases, with 10 bases of the junction left unmatched. Germline V gene data show CDR1 as MNHEY and CDR2 as SMNVEV (reference sequence). This CDR3 is built from 16 residues. The CDR3: CASSLRAGGKWETQYF. CDR3 bases: TGTGCCAGCAGTTTACGGGCAGGGGGCAAATGGGAGACCCAGTACTTC.

The CDR3 loop reads CASSLSGQGAVEQFF. DNA of the CDR3: TGTGCCAGCAGCTTGTCGGGACAGGGGGCGGTCGAGCAGTTCTTC. This chain connects TRBV7-2 to TRBJ2-1; 12 bases are shared with TRBD1. Unmatched junction bases numbered 7, after V lost 3 bases and J lost 10 bases. Looked up from germline, CDR1 is SGHTA and CDR2 is FQGNSA. The CDR3 is made up of 15 amino acids. Full variable domain (rest looked up from reference TRBV7-2 and TRBJ2-1): GAGVSQSPSNKVTEKGKDVELRCDPISGHTALYWYRQSLGQGLEFLIYFQGNSAPDKSGLPSDRFSAERTGGSVSTLTIQRTQQEDSAVYLCASSLSGQGAVEQFFGPGTRLTVL.

The V and J genes are TRBV5-1 and TRBJ1-6; 7 bases align to TRBD1. CDR1 SGHRS and CDR2 YFSETQ come from the germline V gene. Trimming cost V 4 bases and J 8 bases; bases outside gene matches: 9. The CDR3 is 15 amino acids. In DNA, the CDR3 is TGCGCCAGCAGCGAGCGCGGCCAGGGGGATTCACCCCTCCACTTT. Translation gives CASSERGQGDSPLHF. Using reference TRBV5-1 and TRBJ1-6 for the parts outside the CDR3, the full variable domain is KAGVTQTPRYLIKTRGQQVTLSCSPISGHRSVSWYQQTPGQGLQFLFEYFSETQRNKGNFPGRFSGRQFSNSRSEMNVSTLELGDSALYLCASSERGQGDSPLHFGNGTRLTVT.

This clone appeared once. CDR3 in DNA: TGTGCCAGCAGCTTACAGCCAGGAGTCTCCTACGAGCAGTACTTC. This gives the protein CASSLQPGVSYEQYF. The chain combines TRBV7-8 with TRBJ2-7; D remains unclear. From germline, CDR1 is SGHVS and CDR2 FQNEAQ. CDR3 length: 15 amino acids. V lost 2 bases and J 0 bases, leaving 11 bases between the germline ends.

This sequence joins TRBV28 and TRBJ2-7, with D perhaps matching TRBD2 (5 bases). V gave up 4 bases and J gave up 5 bases, with 15 bases separating them. There are 14 residues in the CDR3. From germline, CDR1 is MDHEN and CDR2 SYDVKM. The CDR3: CASSSPLSSNEQYF. The CDR3 DNA sequence: TGTGCCAGCAGTTCCCCCCTCTCTAGCAACGAGCAGTACTTC.

V gene TRBV15 combines with J gene TRBJ2-1; no clear D gene. The germline V and J ends were trimmed by 0 bases and 0 bases, with 18 bases remaining between them. This CDR3 is 19 amino acids long. CDR1 and CDR2 from the germline V gene are LNHNV and YYDKDF (reference sequence). The CDR3 nucleotides read TGTGCCACCAGCAGAGATGTCGTTGCGACAAAGAGCTCCTACAATGAGCAGTTCTTC. Translating gives CATSRDVVATKSSYNEQFF.

The CDR3 spells CASSFRGSLTPHGYTF. The CDR3 nucleotides are TGTGCCAGCAGTTTCCGGGGCTCCCTAACGCCCCATGGCTACACCTTC. The J gene is TRBJ1-2, the V gene TRBV6-5; possibly TRBD1 for D (5 bases). CDR3 length: 16 amino acids. The V and J ends lost 4 bases and 6 bases respectively, with 21 bases between them. CDR1 is MNHEY and CDR2 is SVGAGI in the germline V gene.

The count of this clone is one. The chain has TRBV6-5 and TRBJ1-2; D ambiguous. CDR3 length equals 15 residues. Trimming took off 0 bases at V and 8 bases at J, with 16 bases between the two ends. Germline-derived CDR1 and CDR2 are MNHEY and SVGAGI. The CDR3 bases are TGTGCCAGCAGTTACTCGAATGTACAGATGTACGGCTACACCTTC. Translated, it gives CASSYSNVQMYGYTF.

V is TRBV4-3 and J is TRBJ2-5; a possible D gene is TRBD1 (6 bases). CDR1 and CDR2 from the germline V gene are LGHNA and YSLEER. V dropped 4 bases and J dropped 5 bases, with 17 bases sitting between them. This CDR3 is built from 15 residues. This CDR3 is CASSRVFTGLETQYF. DNA of the CDR3: TGCGCCAGCAGCCGAGTATTCACAGGGTTGGAGACCCAGTACTTC.

The chain carries TRBV28 and TRBJ1-1, with D unresolved. Germline CDR1 and CDR2: MDHEN and SYDVKM. The CDR3 consists of 13 residues. Trimming pared 6 bases from V and 4 bases from J, leaving 12 bases between. The CDR3 DNA follows: TGTGCCAGCAGCCCAGCGGGGATCACTGAAGCTTTCTTT. Its translation is CASSPAGITEAFF.